What follows is one T cell receptor beta chain and its context. Its specificity is unknown. The data were taken from a study of OX40 agonist ivuxolimab in advanced cancers. Study-level information: Head and neck, renal cell, melanoma or hepatocellular carcinoma were the cancers that dose-escalation patients had. The eligibility criteria allowed prior anti-PD-1, anti-PD-L1 or anti-CTLA-4 therapy, and 30% to 45% had some.

The germline CDR1 and CDR2 sequences are SGHTA and FQGNSA. This CDR3 comprises 14 residues. Trimming took 4 bases from V and 5 from J, leaving 14 bases between them. Only in-frame clones appear in the TCRdb table, and some are missing; sequencing was by immunoSEQ multiplex PCR. The sample shows about 51,000 clones, about four fifths of them seen only once. Study-wide results and limits: At 0.1 to 3.0 mg/kg, CD4+ and CD8+ blood T cells expanded clonally by week 6. CD8+ T cells were the subset that, on average, had more expanded clones than CD4+.

This clonotype was obtained from an adult with an advanced solid tumor such as melanoma, head and neck, liver or kidney cancer. The V gene is TRBV7-2, the J gene TRBJ2-5; a weak D match, TRBD1 (6 bases). The source was CD4+ or CD8+ T cells sorted from blood, collected in a trial of the OX40 agonist ivuxolimab. The CDR3 loop reads CASSSQGPKETQYF. Written as DNA, the CDR3 is TGTGCCAGCAGCTCACAGGGCCCAAAGGAGACCCAGTACTTC.